This TCR beta chain emerged from a study of identical twins. This CDR3 has 18 residues. Looked up from germline, CDR1 is KGHDR and CDR2 is SFDVKD. J lost 7 bases, V lost 3 bases, and 15 bases had no gene match. TCRdb processed the 5' RACE reads anew with MiXCR; each CDR3 protein has one entry. The sample carries hundreds of thousands of distinct CDR3 sequences, about 9.4% recorded once. The sample also formed part of further work on yellow fever vaccine responses in identical twins.

Sequencing was carried out using PBMCs. The chain couples TRBV24-1 to TRBJ2-1; 9 nucleotides line up with TRBD2. The clonotype originates from a woman in her late teens or twenties in good health. The CDR3 nucleotides read TGTGCCACCAGTGATCCCGGGTTAGCGGGAGCCCGGGGGAATGAGCAGTTCTTC. Protein product: CATSDPGLAGARGNEQFF.